The entry below describes one TCR beta chain. These data are taken from a study of blood T cell repertoires in COVID-19. The CDR3 consists of 16 residues. The ends lost 3 bases at V and 9 bases at J; junction bases unmatched: 14. Germline V lookup: CDR1 SEHNR, CDR2 FQNEAQ (reference sequence). In the original analysis: Reference gene primer amplification gave nucleated cell count estimates. Some clones are missing from TCRdb's copy, which holds only in-frame ones; the method was immunoSEQ multiplex PCR. D and trimming come from the DNA, and the V and J calls and clone size come from that table. Of about 260,000 clones detected, roughly 86% appear once; the ten largest clones hold roughly 9.8%.

The sequenced sample consisted of peripheral blood. This chain connects TRBV7-9 to TRBJ2-1; 7 positions match TRBD1. The origin of this receptor is a man in his forties who had recovered from COVID-19. The CDR3 coding sequence is TGTGCCAGCAGCTTTCCACCGGGACAGAATTTTTTTGAGCAGTTCTTC. Encoded protein: CASSFPPGQNFFEQFF.